One and the same sample provided the 21 T cell receptor beta chains below, sequenced in a study of T cells after yellow fever vaccination. MiXCR, applied by TCRdb to the 5' RACE reads, yields one record per CDR3 protein. Here the sample spans some 550,000 distinct CDR3 sequences, less than 20% being singletons. The source material was PBMCs, sampled 15 days after the yellow fever booster vaccination. These receptor sequences come from a man aged 30 to 45 who received the YFV17D yellow fever vaccine.

The gene calls are TRBV30 and TRBJ2-7; no reliable D call. This CDR3 comprises 12 residues. Germline-derived CDR1 and CDR2 are GTSNPN and SVGIG (reference sequence). V was pared by 0 bases and J by 3 bases, with 6 bases between. This CDR3 reads CAWSVEVYEQYF. DNA of the CDR3: TGTGCCTGGAGTGTTGAGGTCTACGAGCAGTACTTC.

The J gene is TRBJ2-1, the V gene TRBV29-1; D remains ambiguous. The CDR3 is 13 residues long. Germline-derived CDR1 and CDR2 are SQVTM and ANQGSEA. V lost 8 bases to trimming and J lost 8 bases, with 19 bases between them. The CDR3 spells CSSAFSRSDEQFF. CDR3 sequence (DNA): TGCAGCTCTGCCTTCTCACGGTCGGATGAGCAGTTCTTC.

This clonotype was picked up a small number of times. V usage is TRBV10-2 and J usage is TRBJ2-2, with 7 bases that match TRBD2. From germline, CDR1 is WSHSY and CDR2 SAAADI. The CDR3 is 12 amino acids. The V and J ends lost 8 bases and 5 bases, in that order; junction bases with no gene match: 2. CDR3 nucleotides: TGCGCCAGCGGAGCGGGAACCGGGGAGCTGTTTTTT. Its translation is CASGAGTGELFF.

This clonotype was detected only a few times. The chain uses TRBV7-2 and TRBJ1-2; D unresolved. Trimming took off 6 bases at V and 7 bases at J, with 12 bases between the two ends. The CDR3 covers 12 residues. Germline assignment: CDR1 SGHTA and CDR2 FQGNSA. The CDR3 nucleotides read TGTGCCAGCAGAAAAACCTTAGGTGGCTACACCTTC. Protein product: CASRKTLGGYTF.

The genes are TRBV7-2 and TRBJ2-7; no firm D call. Trimming pared 0 bases from V and 3 bases from J, leaving 6 bases between. The germline V gene encodes CDR1 SGHTA and CDR2 FQGNSA. The CDR3 consists of 13 residues. The CDR3 nucleotides read TGTGCCAGCAGCTTAGCACAACACTACGAGCAGTACTTC. It specifies CASSLAQHYEQYF. The full variable domain, with the rest looked up from reference TRBV7-2 and TRBJ2-7, is GAGVSQSPSNKVTEKGKDVELRCDPISGHTALYWYRQSLGQGLEFLIYFQGNSAPDKSGLPSDRFSAERTGGSVSTLTIQRTQQEDSAVYLCASSLAQHYEQYFGPGTRLTVT.

The sample holds many counts of this clonotype. The rearrangement joins TRBV10-3 to TRBJ2-7; 8 nucleotides line up with TRBD1. Germline CDR1 is ENHRY and CDR2 is SYGVKD. The trim removed 8 bases at V and 2 bases at J, leaving 5 bases unmatched. The CDR3 length is 13 residues. CDR3 sequence: CAIGGTGPYEQYF. CDR3 nucleotide sequence: TGTGCCATCGGCGGGACAGGCCCCTACGAGCAGTACTTC.

V gene TRBV12-3 or TRBV12-4 combines with J gene TRBJ2-3; possible D gene TRBD1, 5 bases. V was shortened by 8 bases and J by 6 bases, with 15 bases between the two germline ends. The CDR3 contains 13 residues. The CDR3 spells CASAPPGPDTQYF. The CDR3 DNA reads as TGTGCCAGCGCCCCTCCAGGGCCGGATACGCAGTATTTT.

This chain joins TRBV5-1 and TRBJ2-7; the D gene is possibly TRBD1 (6 bases). CDR3 length: 14 amino acids. Trimming removed 0 bases at V and 3 bases at J, with 10 bases between. CDR1 and CDR2 from the germline V gene are SGHRS and YFSETQ. The CDR3 region is CASSLAGDVYEQYF. The CDR3 DNA sequence: TGCGCCAGCAGCTTGGCAGGGGATGTCTACGAGCAGTACTTC. The whole variable domain, filled in from reference TRBV5-1 and TRBJ2-7, reads KAGVTQTPRYLIKTRGQQVTLSCSPISGHRSVSWYQQTPGQGLQFLFEYFSETQRNKGNFPGRFSGRQFSNSRSEMNVSTLELGDSALYLCASSLAGDVYEQYFGPGTRLTVT.

V and J are TRBV7-2 and TRBJ2-2; 10 bases line up with TRBD2. CDR1 and CDR2 from the germline V gene are SGHTA and FQGNSA. V was pared by 0 bases and J by 4 bases, with 2 bases of the junction left unmatched. The length of the CDR3 is 16 residues. CDR3: CASSLALAGVTGELFF. For the CDR3, the DNA is TGTGCCAGCAGCTTAGCCCTAGCGGGAGTCACCGGGGAGCTGTTTTTT.

In its sample, this clonotype was seen a few times. CDR3 residues: CASSLLAANPYEQYF. The CDR3 bases are TGCGCCAGCAGCTTGCTGGCAGCGAATCCCTACGAGCAGTACTTC. V gene TRBV5-1 combines with J gene TRBJ2-7; D remains unclear. This CDR3 region has 15 residues. Trimming left V 1 base short and J 2 bases short, with 13 bases between. Germline CDR1 and CDR2: SGHRS and YFSETQ.

This clonotype turned up a few times. The DNA of the CDR3 is TGTGCCAGCAGCCAAGTTGGGCAGGGCGCTGAAGCTTTCTTT. This sequence encodes CASSQVGQGAEAFF. The chain links TRBV3-1 to TRBJ1-1, with TRBD1 as a possible D gene (5 bases). The V and J ends lost 1 base and 6 bases respectively, with 12 bases between them. This CDR3 region has 14 residues. In germline, CDR1 is LGHDT, CDR2 YNNKEL (reference sequence).

V usage is TRBV5-1 and J usage is TRBJ1-2; no clear D gene. This CDR3 is 15 amino acids long. The V end was cut by 0 bases, the J end by 0 bases, with 9 bases between. Germline V gene sequence: CDR1 SGHRS, CDR2 YFSETQ. CDR3 region: CASSLASETNYGYTF. The CDR3 nucleotides read TGCGCCAGCAGCTTGGCCTCAGAAACTAACTATGGCTACACCTTC.

This sequence joins TRBV12-3 or TRBV12-4 and TRBJ2-3, with D possibly TRBD1 on 6 matching bases. The V end was cut by 5 bases, the J end by 2 bases, with 14 bases between. The CDR3 is made up of 15 amino acids. CDR3 sequence: CASSAEGHITDTQYF. In DNA form, the CDR3 reads TGTGCCAGCAGTGCAGAGGGACACATCACAGATACGCAGTATTTT.

The rearrangement links TRBV2 to TRBJ2-3; D not resolved. V was pared by 2 bases and J by 2 bases, with 8 bases between. Per germline, CDR1 SNHLY and CDR2 FYNNEI. This CDR3 region has 14 residues. The CDR3 region has the DNA TGTGCCAGCAGTGAAAACAGATACACAGATACGCAGTATTTT. Translation: CASSENRYTDTQYF.

This clonotype appeared a few times. V is TRBV25-1 and J is TRBJ2-1, with D unclear. Trimming cost V 2 bases and J 9 bases, with 2 bases left between them. CDR1 and CDR2 from the germline V gene are MGHDK and SYGVNS. This CDR3 is 10 amino acids long. CDR3: CASSEAEQFF. CDR3 DNA sequence: TGTGCCAGCAGTGAAGCTGAGCAGTTCTTC.

This clonotype was detected ten times or more. The gene calls are TRBV10-2 and TRBJ2-1, with TRBD1 identical over 8 bases. CDR1 is WSHSY and CDR2 is SAAADI in the germline V gene. The CDR3 is 13 residues long. V gave up 7 bases and J gave up 6 bases; unmatched junction bases: 5. The CDR3 sequence: CASTQGQVNEQFF. CDR3 nucleotides: TGCGCCAGCACTCAGGGACAGGTCAATGAGCAGTTCTTC.

The J gene is TRBJ2-2, the V gene TRBV29-1; TRBD2 agrees at 8 bases. The CDR3 totals 13 residues. Trimming cost V 8 bases and J 4 bases; bases outside gene matches: 6. Germline V gene sequence: CDR1 SQVTM, CDR2 ANQGSEA. The CDR3 protein is CSSRREVTGELFF. The CDR3 DNA is TGCAGCTCCCGGCGGGAGGTCACCGGGGAGCTGTTTTTT.

Only a few counts were recorded for this clonotype. CDR3 nucleotides: TGCAGTGCTAGAGATCTCAGGCGAACCGATGAGCAGTTCTTC. Its translation: CSARDLRRTDEQFF. The chain employs TRBV20-1 and TRBJ2-1; D is ambiguous. This CDR3 comprises 14 residues. Germline V gives CDR1 DFQATT, CDR2 SNEGSKA (reference sequence). Deletions cut 0 bases from V and 8 bases from J, with 14 bases between.

The V gene is TRBV12-3 or TRBV12-4, the J gene TRBJ2-7, with D possibly being TRBD2 (6 bases). CDR3 length: 14 residues. Trimming took 5 bases from V and 2 from J, leaving 13 bases between them. CDR3 DNA sequence: TGTGCCAGCAGTCCAACCGGGGGTCCCTACGAGCAGTACTTC. Amino acids: CASSPTGGPYEQYF.

This chain links TRBV6-2 or TRBV6-3 with TRBJ2-3, with 9 bases matching TRBD2. Trimming cost V 8 bases and J 3 bases; bases outside gene matches: 3. The V gene's germline CDR1 is MNHEY and CDR2 SVGEGT. CDR3 length: 13 residues. The CDR3 reads CASGSGRTDTQYF. CDR3 nucleotide sequence: TGTGCCAGCGGCAGCGGGAGGACAGATACGCAGTATTTT.

The CDR3 coding sequence is TGTGCCAGCTCACCGCTGGGACTAGCGGGATTATCGGGCTCCTACGAGCAGTACTTC. Its translation is CASSPLGLAGLSGSYEQYF. J is TRBJ2-7 and V is TRBV18, with 13 bases aligning to TRBD2. Trimming removed 3 bases from V and 0 bases from J; junction bases left unmatched: 11. This CDR3 is built from 19 residues. Germline CDR1 is KGHSH and CDR2 is LQKENI.